This TCR beta chain was captured by sequencing in a study of PD-1 blockade in classical Hodgkin lymphoma. Study-wide background: The nivolumab dose that patients received was 3 mg/kg, given intravenously every 2 weeks. The study's findings and limits: Relapsed/refractory patients reportedly had the lowest baseline TCR diversity, below newly diagnosed patients, who were below healthy donors. CD8+ TCR diversity did not rise significantly by C4D1, unlike CD4+. It was among complete responders that baseline diversity resembled that of newly diagnosed patients.

Each patient experienced a relapse that followed autologous stem cell transplantation, and brentuximab vedotin exposure varied. Details on this clone: Its antigen is as yet unknown.

Method: immunoSEQ multiplex PCR; TCRdb's copy keeps in-frame clones and lacks some. Altogether tens of thousands of clones are present, 85% to 90% being singletons, with the ten largest covering approximately 9.1%. V gave up 2 bases and J gave up 4 bases, with 12 bases separating them. The CDR3 consists of 15 residues. Germline values: CDR1 MGHRA, CDR2 YSYEKL. The starting material was peripheral blood mononuclear cells (PBMCs), obtained at baseline. The sequence derives from a human donor with classical Hodgkin lymphoma. The genes are TRBV4-1 and TRBJ1-5; no clear D gene. The CDR3 region has the DNA TGCGCCAGCAGCCAAACCGGACGGGGTAATCAGCCCCAGCATTTT. Translated, it gives CASSQTGRGNQPQHF.